One and the same sample provided the 26 T cell receptor beta chains below, sequenced in a study of OX40 agonist ivuxolimab in advanced cancers. Some clones are missing from TCRdb's copy, which holds only in-frame ones; the method was immunoSEQ multiplex PCR. The sample has around 72,000 clones, 80% to 95% seen once. The specimen comprised CD4+ or CD8+ T cells sorted from blood, sampled in a trial of the OX40 agonist ivuxolimab. The receptors here all came from an adult with an advanced solid tumor such as melanoma, head and neck, liver or kidney cancer.

This clone was seen only once. This chain joins TRBV7-2 and TRBJ1-3; D is ambiguous. Between the trimmed V and J ends, which lost 1 base and 0 bases, there was a span of 7 bases. Germline V gene sequence: CDR1 SGHTA, CDR2 FQGNSA. The CDR3 is 15 residues long. This chain's CDR3 is CASSLVSGSGNTIYF. The CDR3 bases are TGTGCCAGCAGCTTAGTTTCAGGCTCTGGAAACACCATATATTTT.

The rearrangement links TRBV5-1 to TRBJ2-7; D remains ambiguous. Looked up from germline, CDR1 is SGHRS and CDR2 is YFSETQ. This CDR3 comprises 14 residues. The germline V and J ends were trimmed by 3 bases and 6 bases, with 16 bases remaining between them. CDR3 DNA: TGCGCCAGCAGCTATAACTTCGACACCACCGAGCAGTACTTC. Amino acid sequence: CASSYNFDTTEQYF.

This chain joins TRBV6-1 and TRBJ2-7, with unresolved D. The CDR3 is 12 residues long. From germline, CDR1 is MNHNS and CDR2 SASEGT. Trimming removed 6 bases at V and 0 bases at J, with 6 bases between. The CDR3 is CASRSDSYEQYF. CDR3 coding DNA: TGTGCCAGCAGGTCGGACTCCTACGAGCAGTACTTC.

CDR3 nucleotide sequence: TGTGCCAGCAGCCACCGGAGGGGTAGCGGCAATGAAAAACTGTTTTTT. Translation gives CASSHRRGSGNEKLFF. V is TRBV14 and J is TRBJ1-4; weak D call: TRBD1 (5 bases). Trimming pared 3 bases from V and 5 bases from J, leaving 16 bases between. Germline V gene data show CDR1 as SGHDN and CDR2 as FVKESK. This CDR3 region has 16 residues.

The V call is TRBV5-8, the J call TRBJ2-6; D uncertain. V gave up 0 bases and J gave up 2 bases, with 9 bases separating them. Germline V gives CDR1 SGHTS, CDR2 YDEGEE. The CDR3 is made up of 16 amino acids. DNA for the CDR3: TGTGCCAGCAGCTTGGATATAGGGCCTGGGGCCAACGTCCTGACTTTC. Its protein is CASSLDIGPGANVLTF.

The chain links TRBV7-9 to TRBJ2-3; no definite D call. The CDR3 is 12 residues long. Germline V gene data show CDR1 as SEHNR and CDR2 as FQNEAQ (reference sequence). The V end lost 5 bases, the J end lost 3 bases, and 6 bases lay between the germline ends. The CDR3 DNA sequence: TGTGCCAGCAGCGTTACTACAGATACGCAGTATTTT. Protein product: CASSVTTDTQYF.

The gene calls are TRBV19 and TRBJ2-7; 9 bases are shared with TRBD2. Germline trimming cut 5 bases from V and 6 bases from J; bases unmatched to any gene: 11. There are 15 residues in the CDR3. Germline V gene data show CDR1 as LNHDA and CDR2 as SQIVND (reference sequence). DNA for the CDR3: TGTGCCAGTAGTCACCTAGCGGGGAAGTTTGGCGAGCAGTACTTC. Its translation: CASSHLAGKFGEQYF.

The V call is TRBV4-2, the J call TRBJ2-7, with D tentatively TRBD1 (7 bases). V lost 4 bases, J lost 0 bases, and 16 bases lay in between. CDR1 is LGHNA, CDR2 YNFKEQ, per germline. CDR3 length equals 16 residues. CDR3 residues: CASSPTGGGNSYEQYF. The CDR3 DNA reads as TGTGCCAGCAGCCCCACCGGAGGGGGCAACTCCTACGAGCAGTACTTC.

The genes are TRBV27 and TRBJ2-5; D not resolved. V was clipped by 6 bases and J by 0 bases, with 11 bases between them. Per germline, CDR1 MNHEY and CDR2 SMNVEV (reference sequence). The CDR3 is 14 residues long. The CDR3 spells CASRSSWYQETQYF. The CDR3 nucleotides are TGTGCCAGCAGGTCTTCCTGGTACCAAGAGACCCAGTACTTC.

V usage is TRBV10-3 and J usage is TRBJ2-7; the D is unclear. V lost 3 bases and J 3 bases, leaving 12 bases between the germline ends. This CDR3 contains 14 residues. Per the germline V gene, CDR1 is ENHRY and CDR2 is SYGVKD. CDR3 in amino acids: CAISDLRNRYEQYF. The CDR3 DNA follows: TGTGCCATCAGTGATTTAAGGAATCGCTACGAGCAGTACTTC.

This chain joins TRBV7-2 and TRBJ1-2, with 7 bases matching TRBD1. Germline V gives CDR1 SGHTA, CDR2 FQGNSA. This CDR3 contains 14 residues. J lost 8 bases, V lost 6 bases, and 12 bases had no gene match. This chain's CDR3 is CASSPSGGLRGYTF. DNA for the CDR3: TGTGCCAGCAGTCCCTCAGGGGGACTACGAGGCTACACCTTC.

J is TRBJ2-7 and V is TRBV21-1; the listed D gene, TRBD2, was not tested against the DNA. TRBV21-1 has pseudogene status. The CDR3 loop spans 20 amino acids. The CDR3 region is CASSKPPRLAGGPINYEQYF. The CDR3 coding sequence is TGTGCCAGCAGCAAACCCCCAAGACTAGCGGGAGGGCCTATAAACTACGAGCAGTACTTC.

This rearrangement joins TRBV7-6 to TRBJ2-3; D is unclear. Germline V lookup: CDR1 SGHVS, CDR2 FNYEAQ. V lost 2 bases and J 2 bases, leaving 8 bases between the germline ends. This CDR3 comprises 14 residues. The CDR3 spells CASSLSQDTDTQYF. Here the CDR3 DNA reads TGTGCCAGCAGCTTAAGCCAGGACACAGATACGCAGTATTTT.

The V gene is TRBV15, the J gene TRBJ2-5; D gene unclear. The V and J ends lost 0 bases and 2 bases respectively, with 7 bases between them. CDR3 length equals 14 residues. Germline assignment: CDR1 LNHNV and CDR2 YYDKDF (reference sequence). In DNA form, the CDR3 reads TGTGCCACCAGCAGAGAGGTTAGTCAAGAGACCCAGTACTTC. The encoded protein is CATSREVSQETQYF.

This clone was detected only once. V is TRBV6-6 and J is TRBJ2-5; 8 positions agree with TRBD2. Germline loops: CDR1 MNHNY, CDR2 SVGAGI (reference sequence). This CDR3 comprises 14 residues. With 7 bases clipped from V and 5 bases from J, the junction kept 9 bases outside the gene matches. CDR3 bases: TGTGCCAGCATTCGGGGGGGGCTTCAGGAGACCCAGTACTTC. It translates to CASIRGGLQETQYF.

The V call is TRBV18, the J call TRBJ1-2, with TRBD1 matching over 7 bases. V shed 0 bases and J 5 bases; nucleotides not matched to a gene: 9. The CDR3 has 16 residues. Germline-derived CDR1 and CDR2 are KGHSH and LQKENI. For the CDR3, the DNA is TGTGCCAGCTCACCACCCGCGACAGGGAATGGGTATGGCTACACCTTC. Translation: CASSPPATGNGYGYTF.

This sequence joins TRBV5-1 and TRBJ1-1, with 8 bases lining up with TRBD1. CDR1 is SGHRS, CDR2 YFSETQ, per germline. The CDR3 extends over 15 amino acids. Germline trimming cut 0 bases from V and 6 bases from J; bases unmatched to any gene: 7. CDR3: CASSLAGGWNPEAFF. Written as DNA, the CDR3 is TGCGCCAGCAGCTTGGCAGGGGGCTGGAATCCTGAAGCTTTCTTT.

The chain combines TRBV11-3 with TRBJ1-1, with TRBD1 as a possible D gene (5 bases). The length of the CDR3 is 18 residues. V was shortened by 5 bases and J by 4 bases, with 26 bases between the two germline ends. Germline V gene lookup returns CDR1 SGHNT and CDR2 YENEEA. The CDR3 sequence is CASSRPSVNGGGPTEAFF. CDR3 bases: TGTGCCAGCAGCCGTCCTTCCGTCAATGGTGGGGGACCCACTGAAGCTTTCTTT.

J is TRBJ2-3 and V is TRBV5-4; 8 bases are a match to TRBD2. The germline V gene encodes CDR1 SGHNT and CDR2 YYREEE (reference sequence). The junction had 6 bases not matched to a gene; V was cut back by 1 base and J by 2 bases. The CDR3 consists of 16 residues. In nucleotides, the CDR3 is TGTGCCAGCAGCTTGCGCCGGGGGGGCAACACAGATACGCAGTATTTT. Protein: CASSLRRGGNTDTQYF.

This clone was picked up one time. The chain recombines TRBV5-1 with TRBJ1-6; D is unresolved. This CDR3 has 15 amino acids. Between the trimmed V and J ends, which lost 4 bases and 0 bases, there was a span of 8 bases. Germline CDR1 reads SGHRS; CDR2 reads YFSETQ. The CDR3 spells CASSEALSYNSPLHF. DNA for the CDR3: TGCGCCAGCAGCGAGGCCCTCTCCTATAATTCACCCCTCCACTTT.

This clone was seen a few times. The chain links TRBV5-1 to TRBJ2-5, with D possibly being TRBD2 (6 bases). The germline V gene has CDR1 SGHRS and CDR2 YFSETQ. The CDR3 contains 15 residues. Trimming took 0 bases from V and 6 from J, leaving 15 bases between them. This chain's CDR3 is CASSLGGGEGQTQYF. The CDR3 region has the DNA TGCGCCAGCAGCTTGGGAGGAGGGGAAGGGCAGACCCAGTACTTC.

The chain links TRBV11-3 to TRBJ2-7; 7 bases map to TRBD1. CDR1 SGHNT and CDR2 YENEEA come from the germline V gene. Trimming at V came to 6 bases and at J to 3 bases, leaving 11 bases not matched to a gene. CDR3 length: 15 amino acids. The CDR3 sequence is CASSFPRQGHYEQYF. For the CDR3, the DNA is TGTGCCAGCAGTTTCCCGCGACAGGGACACTACGAGCAGTACTTC. The whole variable domain, remainder taken from reference TRBV11-3 and TRBJ2-7, is EAGVVQSPRYKIIEKKQPVAFWCNPISGHNTLYWYLQNLGQGPELLIRYENEEAVDDSQLPKDRFSAERLKGVDSTLKIQPAELGDSAVYLCASSFPRQGHYEQYFGPGTRLTVT.

The CDR3 region has the DNA TGTGCCAGCAGCTTAGCGGCTAACTCCTACAATGAGCAGTTCTTC. Translated, it gives CASSLAANSYNEQFF. The chain carries TRBV7-2 and TRBJ2-1, with D unclear. Germline V gives CDR1 SGHTA, CDR2 FQGNSA. With 0 bases removed from V and 0 bases from J, the gap between germline ends came to 6 bases. The CDR3 has 15 amino acids.

This sequence joins TRBV6-5 and TRBJ1-1; maybe TRBD1 (6 bases). Germline assignment: CDR1 MNHEY and CDR2 SVGAGI. This CDR3 has 14 residues. V was pared by 6 bases and J by 8 bases, with 19 bases between. CDR3 region: CASSPNDRPREAFF. DNA of the CDR3: TGTGCCAGCAGCCCGAATGACAGGCCTAGGGAAGCTTTCTTT.

The chain employs TRBV28 and TRBJ2-3; D is uncertain. Looked up from germline, CDR1 is MDHEN and CDR2 is SYDVKM. The CDR3 is made up of 12 amino acids. V was clipped by 2 bases and J by 6 bases, with 6 bases between them. Here the CDR3 DNA reads TGTGCCAGCAGTTTAATTACGGATACGCAGTATTTT. It is translated as CASSLITDTQYF.

This sequence joins TRBV7-9 and TRBJ2-2; the D is unclear. This CDR3 is 16 amino acids long. V shed 5 bases and J shed 4 bases, with 17 bases lying between them. The germline gives CDR1 SEHNR, CDR2 FQNEAQ (reference sequence). For the CDR3, the DNA is TGTGCCAGCAGCCCTATCCAACACGAACCCACCGGGGAGCTGTTTTTT. Translation: CASSPIQHEPTGELFF.